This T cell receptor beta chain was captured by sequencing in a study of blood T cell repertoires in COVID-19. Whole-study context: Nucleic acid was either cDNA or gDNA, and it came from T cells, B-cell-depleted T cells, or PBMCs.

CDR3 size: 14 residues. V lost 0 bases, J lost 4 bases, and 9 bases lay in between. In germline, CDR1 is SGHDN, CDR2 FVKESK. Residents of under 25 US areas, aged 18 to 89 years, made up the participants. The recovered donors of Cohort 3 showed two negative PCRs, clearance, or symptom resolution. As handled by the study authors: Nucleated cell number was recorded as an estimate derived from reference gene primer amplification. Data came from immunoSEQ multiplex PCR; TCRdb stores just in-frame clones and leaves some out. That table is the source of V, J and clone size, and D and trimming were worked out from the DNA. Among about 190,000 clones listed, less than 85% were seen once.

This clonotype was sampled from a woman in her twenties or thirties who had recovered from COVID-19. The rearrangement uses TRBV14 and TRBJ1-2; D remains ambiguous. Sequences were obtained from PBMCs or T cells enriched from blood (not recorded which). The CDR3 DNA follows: TGTGCCAGCAGCCAAGAAGAGTATGGCTATGGCTACACCTTC. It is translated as CASSQEEYGYGYTF.